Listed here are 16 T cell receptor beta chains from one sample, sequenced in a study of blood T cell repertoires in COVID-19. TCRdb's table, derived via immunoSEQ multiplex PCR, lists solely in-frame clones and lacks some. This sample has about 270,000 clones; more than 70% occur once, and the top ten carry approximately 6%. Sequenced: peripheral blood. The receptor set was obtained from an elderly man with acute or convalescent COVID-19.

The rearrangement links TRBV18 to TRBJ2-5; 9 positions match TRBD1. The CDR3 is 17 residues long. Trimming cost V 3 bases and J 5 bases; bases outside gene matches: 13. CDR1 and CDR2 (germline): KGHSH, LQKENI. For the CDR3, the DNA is TGTGCCAGCTCACCTGGGAACTTGGGACAGGGCGCGGAGACCCAGTACTTC. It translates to CASSPGNLGQGAETQYF.

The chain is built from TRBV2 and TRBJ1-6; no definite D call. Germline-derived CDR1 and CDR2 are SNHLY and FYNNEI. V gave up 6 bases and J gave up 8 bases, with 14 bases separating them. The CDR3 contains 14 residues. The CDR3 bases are TGTGCCAGCAGAGGAGCCAATTTTGATTCACCCCTCCACTTT. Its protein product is CASRGANFDSPLHF.

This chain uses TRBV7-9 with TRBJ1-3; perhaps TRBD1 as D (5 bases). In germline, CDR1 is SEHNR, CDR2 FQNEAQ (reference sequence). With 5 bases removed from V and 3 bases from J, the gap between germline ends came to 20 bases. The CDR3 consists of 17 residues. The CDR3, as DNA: TGTGCCAGCAGCCCTTTCCCAGGGAAAGCGGGTGGAAACACCATATATTTT. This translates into CASSPFPGKAGGNTIYF.

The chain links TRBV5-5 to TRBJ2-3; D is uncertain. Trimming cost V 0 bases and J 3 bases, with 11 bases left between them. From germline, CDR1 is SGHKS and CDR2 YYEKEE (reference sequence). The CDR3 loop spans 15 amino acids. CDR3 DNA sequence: TGTGCCAGCAGCTTGGCCGCAGGCACAACAGATACGCAGTATTTT. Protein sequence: CASSLAAGTTDTQYF.

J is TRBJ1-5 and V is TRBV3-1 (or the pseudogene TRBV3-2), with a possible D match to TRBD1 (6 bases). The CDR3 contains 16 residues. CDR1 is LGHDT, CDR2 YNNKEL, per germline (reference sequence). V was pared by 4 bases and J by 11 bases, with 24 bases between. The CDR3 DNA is TGTGCCAGCAGCCGGGGCTCGGGGGGCTTGGGTACGACCCAGCATTTT. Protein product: CASSRGSGGLGTTQHF.

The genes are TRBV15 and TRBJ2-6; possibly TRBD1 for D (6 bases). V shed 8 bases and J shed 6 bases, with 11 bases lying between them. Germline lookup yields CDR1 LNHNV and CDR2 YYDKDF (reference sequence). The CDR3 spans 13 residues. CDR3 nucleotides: TGTGCCACCGGACAGCGTAAGGCCAACGTCCTGACTTTC. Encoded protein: CATGQRKANVLTF.

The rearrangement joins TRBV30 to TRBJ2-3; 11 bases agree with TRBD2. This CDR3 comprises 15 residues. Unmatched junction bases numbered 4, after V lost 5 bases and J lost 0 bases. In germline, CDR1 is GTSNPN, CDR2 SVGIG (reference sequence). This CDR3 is CAWSRLAGSTDTQYF. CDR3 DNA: TGTGCCTGGTCTCGACTAGCGGGGAGCACAGATACGCAGTATTTT.

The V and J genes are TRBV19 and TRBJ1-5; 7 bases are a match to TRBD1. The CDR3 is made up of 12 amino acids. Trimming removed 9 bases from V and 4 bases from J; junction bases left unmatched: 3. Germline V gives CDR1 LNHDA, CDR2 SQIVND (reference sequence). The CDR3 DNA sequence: TGTGCCAGCGGACAGGCAAATCAGCCCCAGCATTTT. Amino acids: CASGQANQPQHF.

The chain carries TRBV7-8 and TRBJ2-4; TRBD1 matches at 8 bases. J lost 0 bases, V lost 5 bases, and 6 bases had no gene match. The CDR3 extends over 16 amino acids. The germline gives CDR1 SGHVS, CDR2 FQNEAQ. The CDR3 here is CASSPRTGLAKNIQYF. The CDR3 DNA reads TGTGCCAGCAGCCCCCGGACAGGGTTAGCCAAAAACATTCAGTACTTC.

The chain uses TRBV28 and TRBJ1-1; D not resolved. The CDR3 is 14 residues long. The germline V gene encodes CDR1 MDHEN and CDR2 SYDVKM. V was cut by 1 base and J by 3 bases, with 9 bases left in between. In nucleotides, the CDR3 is TGTGCCAGCAGTTTATTTGGGCAGCACACTGAAGCTTTCTTT. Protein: CASSLFGQHTEAFF.

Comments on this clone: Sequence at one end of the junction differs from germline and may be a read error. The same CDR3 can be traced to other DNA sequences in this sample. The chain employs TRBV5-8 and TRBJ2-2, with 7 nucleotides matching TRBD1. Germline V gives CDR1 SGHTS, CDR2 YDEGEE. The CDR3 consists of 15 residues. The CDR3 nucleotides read TGTGCCAGCAGCCAAAACAGGGGAAACACCGGGGAACTGTTTTTT. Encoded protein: CASSQNRGNTGELFF.

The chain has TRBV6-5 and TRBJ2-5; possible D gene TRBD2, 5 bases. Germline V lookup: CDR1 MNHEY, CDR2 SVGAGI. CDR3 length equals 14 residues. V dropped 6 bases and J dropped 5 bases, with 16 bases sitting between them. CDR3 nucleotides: TGTGCCAGCAGGGACGGAGAGGGCGTCGAGACCCAGTACTTC. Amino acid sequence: CASRDGEGVETQYF.

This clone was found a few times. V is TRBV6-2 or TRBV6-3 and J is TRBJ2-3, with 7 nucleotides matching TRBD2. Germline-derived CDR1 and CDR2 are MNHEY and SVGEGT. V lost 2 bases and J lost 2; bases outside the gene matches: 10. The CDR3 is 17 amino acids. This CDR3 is CASSYPTSLTVTDTQYF. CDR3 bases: TGTGCCAGCAGTTACCCGACTAGCCTAACCGTCACAGATACGCAGTATTTT.

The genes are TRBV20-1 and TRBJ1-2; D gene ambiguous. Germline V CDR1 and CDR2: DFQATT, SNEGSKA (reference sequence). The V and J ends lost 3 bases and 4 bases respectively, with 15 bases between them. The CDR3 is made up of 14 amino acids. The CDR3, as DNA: TGCAGTGCTAGTAGCAGAGGCCGTCCCTATGGCTACACCTTC. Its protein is CSASSRGRPYGYTF.

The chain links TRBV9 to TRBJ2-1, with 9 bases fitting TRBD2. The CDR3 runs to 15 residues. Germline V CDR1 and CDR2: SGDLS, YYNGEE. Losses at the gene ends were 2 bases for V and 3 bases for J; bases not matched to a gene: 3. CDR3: CASSVTSGFYNEQFF. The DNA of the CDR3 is TGTGCCAGCAGCGTGACTAGCGGTTTCTACAATGAGCAGTTCTTC.

The CDR3 nucleotides are TGTGCCAGCTCCCTTACCACTAGCGGGGGCCAAGAGACCCAGTACTTC. Translation gives CASSLTTSGGQETQYF. The rearrangement joins TRBV18 to TRBJ2-5; TRBD2 aligns across 11 bases. V trimming: 6 bases; J trimming: 1 base; junction bases outside the gene matches: 7. CDR1 KGHSH and CDR2 LQKENI come from the germline V gene. CDR3 size: 16 residues.